This is a list of T cell receptor beta chains from one sample in a study of CD8 T cells in Susac syndrome. TCRdb re-called the immunoSEQ multiplex PCR reads with MiXCR, one entry per CDR3 protein. This sample has about 160,000 distinct CDR3 sequences; around 96% occur once, and the top ten carry around 0.13%. Sample: CD4+ T cells from PBMCs. The source of these receptors is a human donor with Susac syndrome. Each CDR3 is given with its conserved first and last residue. Fields, in order: CDR3 DNA, CDR3 protein, J gene, clone size, D gene, V gene. The D gene is left open where the match is weak. Expanded clones get a size class; other rows say once, few or many, or leave the size out.

DNA: TGCAGCGTTGATGCGGGTCTAAACACTGAAGCTTTCTTT
CDR3: CSVDAGLNTEAFF
J: TRBJ1-1
size: .
D: .
V: TRBV29-1

DNA: TGCAGCGGCCTCGGGACAGGGGGTTCGGGGACTGAAGCTTTCTTT
CDR3: CSGLGTGGSGTEAFF
J: TRBJ1-1
size: .
D: TRBD1
V: TRBV29-1

DNA: TGTGCCAGCAGCTTGGCCCTACAAGAGACCCAGTACTTC
CDR3: CASSLALQETQYF
J: TRBJ2-5
size: few
D: .
V: TRBV5-4

DNA: TGTGCCAGCAGCCTGTCCGGGCTATCGATCGGGGAGCTGTTTTTT
CDR3: CASSLSGLSIGELFF
J: TRBJ2-2
size: .
D: .
V: TRBV7-9

DNA: TGTGCCAGCAGTGCACGGACTAGCGGACTCTACGAGCAGTACTTC
CDR3: CASSARTSGLYEQYF
J: TRBJ2-7
size: once
D: TRBD2
V: TRBV6-5

DNA: TGCGCCAGCAGCCCCAAGCTCGGGGAAGGAGCTTTCTTT
CDR3: CASSPKLGEGAFF
J: TRBJ1-1
size: .
D: .
V: TRBV4-3

DNA: TGTGCCTGGAGCCCTCAGGGGGCCGGGGAGCTGTTTTTT
CDR3: CAWSPQGAGELFF
J: TRBJ2-2
size: .
D: TRBD1
V: TRBV30

DNA: TGCAGCTCTTGGGGGGCCCAGGGCTACACCTTC
CDR3: CSSWGAQGYTF
J: TRBJ1-2
size: .
D: .
V: TRBV29-1

DNA: TGTGCCTGGAGTTCCCAGCCTGAGAATTCACCCCTCCACTTT
CDR3: CAWSSQPENSPLHF
J: TRBJ1-6
size: .
D: .
V: TRBV30

DNA: TGCGCCAGCCGACCTCTGGGGGCTATGAACACTGAAGCTTTCTTT
CDR3: CASRPLGAMNTEAFF
J: TRBJ1-1
size: .
D: .
V: TRBV5-1

DNA: TGTGCCAGCAGCCAAATGCTTGGAACAGAGTACGAGCAGTACTTC
CDR3: CASSQMLGTEYEQYF
J: TRBJ2-7
size: .
D: .
V: TRBV3-1

DNA: TGTGCCAGCAGTTTGGGGTCAGGGATTAACTATGGCTACACCTTC
CDR3: CASSLGSGINYGYTF
J: TRBJ1-2
size: .
D: .
V: TRBV12-3/TRBV12-4

DNA: TGCAGCGCAAGCAGGGGGCTAGAGGAGCAGTACTTC
CDR3: CSASRGLEEQYF
J: TRBJ2-7
size: .
D: TRBD1
V: TRBV29-1

DNA: TGTGCCAGCGGGAGGAGCAACGAGCAGTACTTC
CDR3: CASGRSNEQYF
J: TRBJ2-7
size: .
D: .
V: TRBV28

DNA: TGTGCCAGCAGTTTATGGGGACAGGGCAGTCAGCCCCAGCATTTT
CDR3: CASSLWGQGSQPQHF
J: TRBJ1-5
size: .
D: TRBD1
V: TRBV28

DNA: TGTGCCAGCTCACTAACAGTCGGGAATGAGCAGTTCTTC
CDR3: CASSLTVGNEQFF
J: TRBJ2-1
size: .
D: .
V: TRBV18

DNA: TGTGCCAGCAGCCCGGAGGGTTTCACCCACTACACCTTC
CDR3: CASSPEGFTHYTF
J: TRBJ1-2
size: once
D: .
V: TRBV7-9

DNA: TGTGCCAGCAGCCTAGGACAGGGAGGAGGAGGCTACACCTTC
CDR3: CASSLGQGGGGYTF
J: TRBJ1-2
size: .
D: TRBD1
V: TRBV7-2

DNA: TGTGCCAGCAGCGTAGCTTCTCGCGGGGACGATCAGCAGTTCTTC
CDR3: CASSVASRGDDQQFF
J: TRBJ2-1
size: .
D: .
V: TRBV9

DNA: TGTGCCAGCAGCTTGCCGCCGGCTAGAGATACGCAGTATTTT
CDR3: CASSLPPARDTQYF
J: TRBJ2-3
size: .
D: .
V: TRBV5-6

DNA: TGTGCCAGCAGCTCATCGACAGGGGACACTGAAGCTTTCTTT
CDR3: CASSSSTGDTEAFF
J: TRBJ1-1
size: .
D: TRBD1
V: TRBV7-6

DNA: TGTGCCAGCAGTGACCGGCGTTTACACAATGAGCAGTTCTTC
CDR3: CASSDRRLHNEQFF
J: TRBJ2-1
size: .
D: .
V: TRBV6-1

DNA: TGTGCCAGCAGCCAAGTAGGAACAGGGTGGGAAGAGACCCAGTACTTC
CDR3: CASSQVGTGWEETQYF
J: TRBJ2-5
size: .
D: .
V: TRBV14

DNA: TGCAGCTCCCGATCCGGGACTAGCGGAGAGACCCAGTACTTC
CDR3: CSSRSGTSGETQYF
J: TRBJ2-5
size: .
D: TRBD2
V: TRBV29-1

DNA: TGTGCCAGCAGCGTAGTGGGGACCGCATATGACTACACCTTC
CDR3: CASSVVGTAYDYTF
J: TRBJ1-2
size: .
D: .
V: TRBV9

DNA: TGTGCCAGCAGCCAACTAACGGGACTAGCGGGTGGCGAGCAGTACTTC
CDR3: CASSQLTGLAGGEQYF
J: TRBJ2-7
size: .
D: TRBD2
V: TRBV3-1

DNA: TGCAGCGTTGGGGTTAGAGGCAATGAGCAGTTCTTC
CDR3: CSVGVRGNEQFF
J: TRBJ2-1
size: .
D: .
V: TRBV29-1

DNA: TGTGCCAGCAGCTTCTTTCGGGGTGATGCAGATACGCAGTATTTT
CDR3: CASSFFRGDADTQYF
J: TRBJ2-3
size: .
D: .
V: TRBV5-8

DNA: TGTGCCAGCAGCTTAGTAGGGAATCGCCTCCAAGAGACCCAGTACTTC
CDR3: CASSLVGNRLQETQYF
J: TRBJ2-5
size: .
D: .
V: TRBV5-6

DNA: TGTGCCTGGAGTGGCGGAGGGGCCATCACAGATACGCAGTATTTT
CDR3: CAWSGGGAITDTQYF
J: TRBJ2-3
size: .
D: .
V: TRBV30

DNA: TGTGCCAGCACCAACATTAGCCAAGAGACCCAGTACTTC
CDR3: CASTNISQETQYF
J: TRBJ2-5
size: .
D: .
V: TRBV5-4

DNA: TGTGCCATCAGTGAGGGTCGTACGGCCTCCTACACCTTC
CDR3: CAISEGRTASYTF
J: TRBJ1-2
size: .
D: .
V: TRBV10-3

DNA: TGTGCCAGCAGCCAAGATTGGTATCAGCCCCAGCATTTT
CDR3: CASSQDWYQPQHF
J: TRBJ1-5
size: .
D: .
V: TRBV14

DNA: TGTGCCAGCAGCAAAGTAAGGGCAGGGGCTGCAGATACGCAGTATTTT
CDR3: CASSKVRAGAADTQYF
J: TRBJ2-3
size: .
D: .
V: TRBV21-1

DNA: TGTGCCAGCAGTGTTCAGGGGGCCCGCCAGCCCCAGCATTTT
CDR3: CASSVQGARQPQHF
J: TRBJ1-5
size: .
D: TRBD1
V: TRBV2

DNA: TGTGCCAGCAGCTTAGCGCGTGGCGGGGGGAGTGGGTACAATGAGCAGTTCTTC
CDR3: CASSLARGGGSGYNEQFF
J: TRBJ2-1
size: .
D: TRBD2
V: TRBV7-9

DNA: TGTGCCAGCAGTTTAAGGCAGGGGGGGATCGGGGAGCTGTTTTTT
CDR3: CASSLRQGGIGELFF
J: TRBJ2-2
size: .
D: .
V: TRBV27

DNA: TGTGCCTGGCGGTCCCCTTCGAACACTGAAGCTTTCTTT
CDR3: CAWRSPSNTEAFF
J: TRBJ1-1
size: .
D: .
V: TRBV30

DNA: TGTGCCAGCAGCCCCGACAGGGGGACAGGAGAAAAACTGTTTTTT
CDR3: CASSPDRGTGEKLFF
J: TRBJ1-4
size: .
D: TRBD1
V: TRBV7-2

DNA: TGCAGTGCTAGCGCAATGGTAACTTGGGGGGTCTACGAGCAGTACTTC
CDR3: CSASAMVTWGVYEQYF
J: TRBJ2-7
size: .
D: .
V: TRBV20-1

DNA: TGTGCCTGTGATCCGACAGGGAACTACGAGCAGTACTTC
CDR3: CACDPTGNYEQYF
J: TRBJ2-7
size: .
D: TRBD1
V: TRBV30

DNA: TGTGCCAGCAGTCCGATAGGGGGTCAGGCAGATACGCAGTATTTT
CDR3: CASSPIGGQADTQYF
J: TRBJ2-3
size: .
D: .
V: TRBV12-3/TRBV12-4

DNA: TGTGCCAGCTCCGGAAGCACCATATATTTT
CDR3: CASSGSTIYF
J: TRBJ1-3
size: .
D: .
V: TRBV9

DNA: TGCAGCGTTCGGGTGGGCAGGGAAACAGATACGCAGTATTTT
CDR3: CSVRVGRETDTQYF
J: TRBJ2-3
size: .
D: .
V: TRBV29-1